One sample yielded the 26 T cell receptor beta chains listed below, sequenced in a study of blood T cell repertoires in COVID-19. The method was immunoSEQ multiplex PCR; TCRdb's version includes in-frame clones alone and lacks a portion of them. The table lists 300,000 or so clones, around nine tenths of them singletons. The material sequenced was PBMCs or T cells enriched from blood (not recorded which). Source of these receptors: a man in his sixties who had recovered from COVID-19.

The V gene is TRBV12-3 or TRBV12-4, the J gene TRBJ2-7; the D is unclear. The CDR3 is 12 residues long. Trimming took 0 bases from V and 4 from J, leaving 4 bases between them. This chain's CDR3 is CASSLAHYEQYF. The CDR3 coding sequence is TGTGCCAGCAGTTTAGCACATTACGAGCAGTACTTC.

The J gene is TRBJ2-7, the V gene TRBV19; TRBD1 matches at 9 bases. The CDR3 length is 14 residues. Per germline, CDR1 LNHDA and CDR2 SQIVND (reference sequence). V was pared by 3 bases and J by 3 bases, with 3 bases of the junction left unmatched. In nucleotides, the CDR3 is TGTGCCAGTAGTATGGGACAGGGTGTCTACGAGCAGTACTTC. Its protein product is CASSMGQGVYEQYF.

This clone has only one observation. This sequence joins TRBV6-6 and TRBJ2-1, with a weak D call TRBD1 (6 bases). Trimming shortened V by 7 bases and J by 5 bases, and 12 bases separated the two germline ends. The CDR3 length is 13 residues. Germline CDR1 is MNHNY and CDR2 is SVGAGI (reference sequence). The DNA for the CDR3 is TGTGCCAGCACCAGGGGACCAAACAATGAGCAGTTCTTC. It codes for CASTRGPNNEQFF.

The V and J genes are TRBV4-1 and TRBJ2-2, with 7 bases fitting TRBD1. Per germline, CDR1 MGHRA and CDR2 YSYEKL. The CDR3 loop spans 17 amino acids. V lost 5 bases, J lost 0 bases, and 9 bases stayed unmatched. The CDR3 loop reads CASSTRQGVANTGELFF. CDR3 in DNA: TGCGCCAGCAGCACGAGGCAGGGGGTGGCGAACACCGGGGAGCTGTTTTTT.

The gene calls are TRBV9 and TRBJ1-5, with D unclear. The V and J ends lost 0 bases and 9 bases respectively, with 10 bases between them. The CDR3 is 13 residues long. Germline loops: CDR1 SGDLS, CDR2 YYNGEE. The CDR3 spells CASSVAPEGPQHF. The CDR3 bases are TGTGCCAGCAGCGTAGCCCCCGAGGGGCCCCAGCATTTT.

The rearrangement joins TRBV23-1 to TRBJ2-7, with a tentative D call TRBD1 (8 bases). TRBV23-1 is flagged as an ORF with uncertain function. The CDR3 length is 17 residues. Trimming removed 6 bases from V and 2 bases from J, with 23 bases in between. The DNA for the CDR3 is TGCGCCAGCAGGGGACTTGCGGGGGCAGGGGGCGCCTACGAGCAGTACTTC. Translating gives CASRGLAGAGGAYEQYF.

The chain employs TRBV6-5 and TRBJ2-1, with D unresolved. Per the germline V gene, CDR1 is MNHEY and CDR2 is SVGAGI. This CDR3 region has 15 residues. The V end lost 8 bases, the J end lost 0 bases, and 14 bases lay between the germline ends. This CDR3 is CASVDGPSSYNEQFF. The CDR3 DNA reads TGTGCCAGCGTTGATGGGCCGAGCTCCTACAATGAGCAGTTCTTC.

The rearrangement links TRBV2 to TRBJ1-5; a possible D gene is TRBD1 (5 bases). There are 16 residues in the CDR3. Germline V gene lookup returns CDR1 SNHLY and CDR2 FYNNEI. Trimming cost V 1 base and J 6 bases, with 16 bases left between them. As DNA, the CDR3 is TGTGCCAGCAGTGAAGTAGTGGGGCAGGGTAGTCAGCCCCAGCATTTT. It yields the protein CASSEVVGQGSQPQHF.

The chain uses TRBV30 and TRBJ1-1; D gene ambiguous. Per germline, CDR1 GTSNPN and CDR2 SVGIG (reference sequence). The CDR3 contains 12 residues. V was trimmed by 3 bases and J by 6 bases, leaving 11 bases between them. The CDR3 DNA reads TGTGCCTGGAGCCCCACGGTGGCTGAAGCTTTCTTT. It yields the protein CAWSPTVAEAFF.

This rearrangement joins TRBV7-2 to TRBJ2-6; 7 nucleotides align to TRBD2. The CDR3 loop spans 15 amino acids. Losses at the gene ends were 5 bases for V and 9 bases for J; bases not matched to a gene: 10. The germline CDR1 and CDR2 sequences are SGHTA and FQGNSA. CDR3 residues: CASSGEGPRVNVLTF. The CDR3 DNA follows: TGTGCCAGCAGCGGGGAGGGGCCCCGAGTCAACGTCCTGACTTTC.

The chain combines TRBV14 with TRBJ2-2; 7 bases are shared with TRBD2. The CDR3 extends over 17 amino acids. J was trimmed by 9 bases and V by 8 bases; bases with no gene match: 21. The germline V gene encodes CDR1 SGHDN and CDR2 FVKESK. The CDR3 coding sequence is TGTGCCAGCCGAACAGCGGATGGGAGGGCCCTTCTTAGGGAGCTGTTTTTT. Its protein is CASRTADGRALLRELFF.

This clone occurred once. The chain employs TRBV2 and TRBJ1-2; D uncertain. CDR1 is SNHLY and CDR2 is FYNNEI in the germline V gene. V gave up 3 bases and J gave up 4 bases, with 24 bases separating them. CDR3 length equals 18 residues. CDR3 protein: CASSEAGSGGGGFYGYTF. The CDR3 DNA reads TGTGCCAGCAGTGAGGCTGGATCGGGTGGCGGAGGTTTCTATGGCTACACCTTC. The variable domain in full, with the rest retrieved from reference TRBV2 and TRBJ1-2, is EPEVTQTPSHQVTQMGQEVILRCVPISNHLYFYWYRQILGQKVEFLVSFYNNEISEKSEIFDDQFSVERPDGSNFTLKIRSTKLEDSAMYFCASSEAGSGGGGFYGYTFGSGTRLTVV.

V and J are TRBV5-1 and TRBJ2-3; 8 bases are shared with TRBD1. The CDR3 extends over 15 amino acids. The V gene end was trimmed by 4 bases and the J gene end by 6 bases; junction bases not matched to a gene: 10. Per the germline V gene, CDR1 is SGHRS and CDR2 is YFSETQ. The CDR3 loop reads CASSVTRGRVDTQYF. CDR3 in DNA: TGCGCCAGCAGCGTAACCAGGGGGCGCGTCGATACGCAGTATTTT.

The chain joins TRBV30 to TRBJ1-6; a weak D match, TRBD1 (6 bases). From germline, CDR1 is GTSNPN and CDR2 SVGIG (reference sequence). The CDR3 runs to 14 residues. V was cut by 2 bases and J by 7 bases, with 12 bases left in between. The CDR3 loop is CAWSYGQSNSPLHF. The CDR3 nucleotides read TGTGCCTGGAGTTATGGACAGTCGAATTCACCCCTCCACTTT.

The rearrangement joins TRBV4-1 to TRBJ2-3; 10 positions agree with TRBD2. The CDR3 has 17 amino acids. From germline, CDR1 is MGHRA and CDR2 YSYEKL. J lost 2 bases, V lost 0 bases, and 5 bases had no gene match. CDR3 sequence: CASSQDELAGNTDTQYF. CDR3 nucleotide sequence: TGCGCCAGCAGCCAAGATGAACTAGCGGGGAACACAGATACGCAGTATTTT.

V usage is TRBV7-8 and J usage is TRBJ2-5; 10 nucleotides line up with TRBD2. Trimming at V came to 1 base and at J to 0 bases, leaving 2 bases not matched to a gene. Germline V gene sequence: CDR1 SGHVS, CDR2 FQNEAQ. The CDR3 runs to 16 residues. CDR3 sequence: CASSLVLAGDQETQYF. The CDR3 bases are TGTGCCAGCAGCTTAGTCCTAGCGGGGGACCAAGAGACCCAGTACTTC.

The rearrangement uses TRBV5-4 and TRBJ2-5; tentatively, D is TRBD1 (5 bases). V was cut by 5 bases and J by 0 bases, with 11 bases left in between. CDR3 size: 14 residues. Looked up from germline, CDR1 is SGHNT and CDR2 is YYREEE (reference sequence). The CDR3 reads CASRLNRNQETQYF. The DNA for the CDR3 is TGTGCCAGCAGGTTGAACAGGAACCAAGAGACCCAGTACTTC.

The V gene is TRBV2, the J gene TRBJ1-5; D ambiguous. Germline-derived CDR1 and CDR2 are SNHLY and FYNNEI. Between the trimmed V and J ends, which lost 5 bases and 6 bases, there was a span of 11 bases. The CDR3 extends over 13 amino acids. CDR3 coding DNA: TGTGCCAGCAGTCGGGAAGGAACTCAGCCCCAGCATTTT. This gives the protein CASSREGTQPQHF.

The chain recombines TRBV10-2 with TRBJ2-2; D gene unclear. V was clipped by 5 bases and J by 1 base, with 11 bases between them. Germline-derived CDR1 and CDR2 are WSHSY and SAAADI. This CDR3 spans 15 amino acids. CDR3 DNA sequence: TGCGCCAGCAGTTTGAATAGCATGAACACCGGGGAGCTGTTTTTT. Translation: CASSLNSMNTGELFF.

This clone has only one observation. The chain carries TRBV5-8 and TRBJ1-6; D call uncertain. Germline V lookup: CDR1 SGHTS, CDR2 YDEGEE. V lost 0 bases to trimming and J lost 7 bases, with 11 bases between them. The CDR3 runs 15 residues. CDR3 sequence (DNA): TGTGCCAGCAGCTTGGGGCCGCCGGGGAATTCACCCCTCCACTTT. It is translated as CASSLGPPGNSPLHF. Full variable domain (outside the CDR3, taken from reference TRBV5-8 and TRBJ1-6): EAGVTQSPTHLIKTRGQQATLRCSPISGHTSVYWYQQALGLGLQFLLWYDEGEERNRGNFPPRFSGRQFPNYSSELNVNALELEDSALYLCASSLGPPGNSPLHFGNGTRLTVT.

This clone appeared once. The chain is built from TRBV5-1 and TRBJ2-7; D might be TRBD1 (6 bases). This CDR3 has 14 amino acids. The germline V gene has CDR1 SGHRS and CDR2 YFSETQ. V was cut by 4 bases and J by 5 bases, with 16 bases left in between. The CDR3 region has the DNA TGCGCCAGCAGCCCCAATCAGGGGTTCCACGAGCAGTACTTC. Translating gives CASSPNQGFHEQYF.

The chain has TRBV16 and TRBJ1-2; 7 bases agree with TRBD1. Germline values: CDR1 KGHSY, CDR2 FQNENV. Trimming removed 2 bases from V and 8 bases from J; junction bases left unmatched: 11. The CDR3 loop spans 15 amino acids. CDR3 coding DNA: TGTGCCAGCAGCCAAAAGCCTAACAGGGGCGCAGGCTACACCTTC. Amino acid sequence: CASSQKPNRGAGYTF.

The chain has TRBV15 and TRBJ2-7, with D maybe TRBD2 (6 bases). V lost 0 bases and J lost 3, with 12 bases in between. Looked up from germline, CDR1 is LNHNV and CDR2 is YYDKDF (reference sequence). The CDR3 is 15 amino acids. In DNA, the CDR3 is TGTGCCACCAGCAGAGAAAGAGGGAGGATCTACGAGCAGTACTTC. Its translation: CATSRERGRIYEQYF.

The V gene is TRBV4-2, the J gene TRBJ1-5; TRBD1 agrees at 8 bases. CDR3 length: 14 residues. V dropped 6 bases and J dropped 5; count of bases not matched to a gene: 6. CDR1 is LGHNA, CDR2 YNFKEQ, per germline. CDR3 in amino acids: CASSEDRVYQPQHF. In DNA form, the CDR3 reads TGTGCCAGCAGTGAGGACAGGGTGTATCAGCCCCAGCATTTT.

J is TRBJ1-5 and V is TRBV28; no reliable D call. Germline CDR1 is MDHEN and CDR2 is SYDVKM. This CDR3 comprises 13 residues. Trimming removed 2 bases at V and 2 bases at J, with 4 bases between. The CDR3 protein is CASSLVGNQPQHF. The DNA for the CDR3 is TGTGCCAGCAGTTTAGTAGGCAATCAGCCCCAGCATTTT.

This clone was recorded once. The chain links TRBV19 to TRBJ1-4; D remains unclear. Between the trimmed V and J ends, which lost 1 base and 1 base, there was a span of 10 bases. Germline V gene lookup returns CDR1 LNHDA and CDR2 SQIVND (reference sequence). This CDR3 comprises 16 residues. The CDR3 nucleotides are TGTGCCAGTAGTATAGGCCAGTATGGAACTAATGAAAAACTGTTTTTT. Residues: CASSIGQYGTNEKLFF.